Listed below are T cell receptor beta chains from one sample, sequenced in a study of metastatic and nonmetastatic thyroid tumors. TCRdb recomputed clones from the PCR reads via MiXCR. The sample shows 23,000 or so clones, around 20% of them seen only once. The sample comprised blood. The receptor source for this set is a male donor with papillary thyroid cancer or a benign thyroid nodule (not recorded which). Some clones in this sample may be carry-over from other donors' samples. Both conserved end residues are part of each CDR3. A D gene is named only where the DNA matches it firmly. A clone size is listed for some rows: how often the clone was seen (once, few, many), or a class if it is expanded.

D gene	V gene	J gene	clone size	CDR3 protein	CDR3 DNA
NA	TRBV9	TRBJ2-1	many	CASSVAFPPLNNEQFF	TGTGCCAGCAGCGTAGCTTTCCCCCCACTGAACAATGAGCAGTTCTTC
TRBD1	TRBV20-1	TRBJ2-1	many	CSADQYRGHREQFF	TGCAGTGCCGATCAGTACAGGGGGCACAGGGAGCAGTTCTTC
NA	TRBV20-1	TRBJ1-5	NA	CSAPDTNSHQPQHF	TGCAGTGCTCCGGACACGAACAGCCATCAGCCCCAGCATTTT
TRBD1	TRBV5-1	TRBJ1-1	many	CASSLDGGQGSEAFF	TGCGCCAGCAGCTTAGATGGTGGACAGGGGAGCGAAGCTTTCTTT
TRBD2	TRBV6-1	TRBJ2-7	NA	CASSLSGTPYGKYF	TGTGCCAGCAGTTTAAGCGGGACTCCCTACGGGAAGTACTTC
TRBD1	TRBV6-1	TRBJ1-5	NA	CASSQGTGQGNQPQHF	TGTGCCAGCAGCCAAGGCACGGGACAGGGCAATCAGCCCCAGCATTTT
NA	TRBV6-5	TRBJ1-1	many	CASSYPQGKHIEAFF	TGTGCCAGCAGTTATCCGCAAGGCAAGCATATTGAAGCTTTCTTT
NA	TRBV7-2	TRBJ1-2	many	CASSPGPDLNGYTF	TGTGCCAGCAGCCCAGGGCCCGATCTCAATGGCTACACCTTC
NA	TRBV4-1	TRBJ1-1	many	CASSQEGGVTEAFF	TGCGCCAGCAGCCAAGAGGGAGGGGTGACTGAAGCTTTCTTT
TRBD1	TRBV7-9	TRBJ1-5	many	CASSFAGGSNQPQHF	TGTGCCAGCAGCTTCGCAGGGGGCAGCAATCAGCCCCAGCATTTT
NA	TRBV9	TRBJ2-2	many	CASSRGVDNTGELFF	TGTGCCAGCAGCCGTGGGGTAGACAACACCGGGGAGCTGTTTTTT
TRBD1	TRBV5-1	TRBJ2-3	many	CASSLVTGGGTDTQYF	TGCGCCAGCAGCTTGGTGACAGGGGGTGGCACAGATACGCAGTATTTT
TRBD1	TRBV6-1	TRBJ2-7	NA	CASKQGLYEQYF	TGTGCCAGCAAACAGGGGTTGTACGAGCAGTACTTC
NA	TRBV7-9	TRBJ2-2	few	CAGNFKGQNTGELFF	TGTGCCGGCAACTTCAAGGGACAGAACACCGGGGAGCTGTTTTTT
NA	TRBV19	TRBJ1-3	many	CASNLGRSGNTIYF	TGTGCCAGTAACCTCGGACGCTCTGGAAACACCATATATTTT
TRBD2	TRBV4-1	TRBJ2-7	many	CASSQSSGAGGSNEQYF	TGCGCCAGCAGCCAAAGTAGTGGAGCGGGAGGTTCCAACGAGCAGTACTTC
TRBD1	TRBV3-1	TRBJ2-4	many	CASSQGTGLAKNIQYF	TGTGCCAGCAGCCAGGGGACAGGCCTTGCCAAAAACATTCAGTACTTC
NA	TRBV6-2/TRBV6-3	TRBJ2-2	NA	CASSYDYTTGELFF	TGTGCCAGCAGTTACGACTACACAACCGGGGAGCTGTTTTTT
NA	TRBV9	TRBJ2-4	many	CASSGTSKNIQYF	TGTGCCAGCAGCGGGACATCTAAAAACATTCAGTACTTC
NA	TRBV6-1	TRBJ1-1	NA	CASSGPGEAFF	TGTGCCAGCTCTGGACCGGGAGAAGCTTTCTTT
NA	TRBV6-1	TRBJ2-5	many	CASSAQETQYF	TGTGCCAGCAGTGCACAAGAGACCCAGTACTTC
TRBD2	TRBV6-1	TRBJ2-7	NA	CASSVTTSGTYEQYF	TGTGCCAGCAGCGTCACGACTAGCGGGACTTACGAGCAGTACTTC
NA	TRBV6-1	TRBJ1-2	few	CASGRSDSGYTF	TGTGCCAGCGGCCGTAGTGACAGTGGCTACACCTTC
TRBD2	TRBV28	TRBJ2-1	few	CVSRSDSGWPYNEQFF	TGTGTCAGCAGGTCCGATAGCGGGTGGCCCTACAATGAGCAGTTCTTC
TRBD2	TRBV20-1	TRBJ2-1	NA	CSGQLAGVDNHEQFF	TGCAGTGGGCAACTAGCGGGAGTTGATAACCATGAGCAGTTCTTC
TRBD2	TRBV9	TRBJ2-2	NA	CASSVALTGGNTGELFF	TGTGCCAGCAGCGTAGCTCTTACGGGAGGGAACACCGGGGAGCTGTTTTTT
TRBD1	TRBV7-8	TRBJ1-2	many	CASSLTGSNYGYTF	TGTGCCAGCAGCCTGACAGGGTCGAACTATGGCTACACCTTC
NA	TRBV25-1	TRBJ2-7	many	CASSESRRYEQYF	TGTGCCAGCAGTGAATCTAGACGCTACGAGCAGTACTTC
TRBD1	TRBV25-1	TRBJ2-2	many	CASRVGDRDTGELFF	TGTGCCAGCAGGGTAGGGGACAGGGACACCGGGGAGCTGTTTTTT
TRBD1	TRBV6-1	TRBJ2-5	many	CASSPTGGVLETQYF	TGTGCCAGCAGTCCGACAGGGGGCGTTTTAGAGACCCAGTACTTC
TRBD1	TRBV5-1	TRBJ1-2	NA	CASSSPPGQGYHGYTF	TGCGCCAGCAGCTCGCCCCCGGGACAGGGGTATCATGGCTACACCTTC
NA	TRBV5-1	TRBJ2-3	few	CACRLTTSSTDTQYF	TGCGCCTGCAGATTGACTACTTCTAGCACAGATACGCAGTATTTT
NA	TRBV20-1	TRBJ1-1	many	CSARQGGMNTEAFF	TGCAGTGCTAGACAGGGTGGTATGAACACTGAAGCTTTCTTT
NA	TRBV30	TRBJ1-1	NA	CAWSPRCTEAFF	TGTGCCTGGAGCCCCCGGTGCACTGAAGCTTTCTTT
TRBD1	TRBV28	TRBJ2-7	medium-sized	CASSRRTGRSYEQYF	TGTGCCAGCAGCCGACGGACAGGGCGCTCCTACGAGCAGTACTTC
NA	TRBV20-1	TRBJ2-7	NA	CSASRVHYQYF	TGCAGTGCTAGCAGGGTCCACTATCAGTACTTC
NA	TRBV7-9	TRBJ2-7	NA	CASSPTGASSYEQYF	TGTGCCAGCAGCCCAACGGGGGCGTCCTCCTACGAGCAGTACTTC
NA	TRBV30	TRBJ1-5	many	CAFLTTPGNQPQHF	TGTGCCTTTCTAACTACCCCAGGGAATCAGCCCCAGCATTTT
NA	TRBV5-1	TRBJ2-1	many	CASSLVPSDEQFF	TGCGCCAGCAGCTTGGTACCGTCCGATGAGCAGTTCTTC
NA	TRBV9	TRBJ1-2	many	CASSGPERGYTF	TGTGCCAGCAGCGGGCCAGAGCGGGGCTACACCTTC
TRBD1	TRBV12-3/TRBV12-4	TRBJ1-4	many	CASSLVQGVGKLFF	TGTGCCAGCAGTTTGGTACAGGGGGTTGGAAAACTGTTTTTT
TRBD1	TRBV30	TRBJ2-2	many	CASAETGDNGELFF	TGTGCCAGCGCCGAAACAGGGGATAACGGGGAGCTGTTTTTT
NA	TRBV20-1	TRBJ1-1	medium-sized	CSAREGGMNTEAFF	TGCAGTGCTAGAGAGGGGGGGATGAATACTGAAGCTTTCTTT
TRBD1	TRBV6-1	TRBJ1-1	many	CASSLPSGGSTEAFF	TGTGCCAGCAGTTTACCCTCAGGGGGAAGTACTGAAGCTTTCTTT
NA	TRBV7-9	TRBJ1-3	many	CASSPGSGNTIYF	TGTGCCAGCAGCCCGGGGTCTGGAAACACCATATATTTT
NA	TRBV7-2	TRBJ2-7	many	CASSLGIYEPEQYF	TGTGCCAGCAGCTTAGGAATTTACGAACCCGAGCAGTACTTC
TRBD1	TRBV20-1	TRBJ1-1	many	CSADPLQGARNTEAFF	TGCAGTGCCGATCCTTTGCAGGGGGCGAGGAACACTGAAGCTTTCTTT
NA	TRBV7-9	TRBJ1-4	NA	CASTPLAGTGNEKLFF	TGTGCCAGCACCCCACTCGCCGGTACAGGGAACGAAAAACTTTTTTTT